This paragraph covers one T cell receptor (beta chain) sequence. The antigen is undetermined. These data belong to a study of T-cell memory formation after mild COVID-19. Study as a whole: For the most part, TCR clusters were specific to one donor. The study, taken as a whole, reports: Memory sampled before infection contained some responding clones, suggesting cross-reactive memory joined. Day 15 to 85 contracting clones showed balanced CD4/CD8; later expanders leaned CD4+.

Using its own MiXCR run on the 5' RACE reads, TCRdb lists one record per CDR3 protein. The sample consists of 200,000 to 300,000 distinct CDR3 sequences, around 15% of them appearing once. The germline V gene has CDR1 SGHRS and CDR2 YFSETQ. V lost 7 bases, J lost 4 bases, and 8 bases lay in between. The CDR3 contains 12 residues. The clonotype was recovered from a man younger than 30 who had mild COVID-19 (a few samples of this study predate the infection). Cell type and time point are not known. V gene TRBV5-1 combines with J gene TRBJ2-2; no clear D. Sequencing was done on a sample of PBMCs or a T cell subset sorted from them (not recorded which). The CDR3 sequence is CASRQPTGELFF. In DNA, the CDR3 is TGCGCCAGCCGCCAGCCCACCGGGGAGCTGTTTTTT.